The rows below give T cell receptor beta chains drawn from one sample of a study of beta chain features in type 1 diabetes. Profiled with immunoSEQ multiplex PCR; TCRdb holds only in-frame clones, not every one. The data contain approximately 470,000 clones, roughly 30% of them singletons. The sample taken for sequencing was naive CD4+ T cells from blood. Receptors were obtained from a man aged 18 to 30 in good health. Both conserved end residues are part of each CDR3. Each record gives: J gene, V gene, clone size, CDR3 protein. The size entry is marked missing in some rows and otherwise reads once, few, many or a size class.

>TRBJ2-3|TRBV29-1|NA
CSAGTSGIPDTQYF
>TRBJ2-7|TRBV9|NA
CASSVRSGLAYEQYF
>TRBJ2-1|TRBV30|few
CAWSGYNEQFF
>TRBJ2-7|TRBV29-1|few
CSVEFPGQGYYEQYF
>TRBJ2-1|TRBV19|few
CASISSLVDEQFF
>TRBJ2-1|TRBV11-3|NA
CASSLAENAYNEQFF
>TRBJ2-3|TRBV10-3|few
CAISEGGRDGTDTQYF
>TRBJ2-5|TRBV5-1|NA
CASSLAFGLAGAETQYF
>TRBJ2-7|TRBV7-9|NA
CASSPGEGQYF
>TRBJ2-3|TRBV7-3|few
CASSSSAGRTDTQYF
>TRBJ2-7|TRBV30|NA
CAWSAGQSFEQYF
>TRBJ2-1|TRBV5-1|once
CASSLVVAGGNEQFF
>TRBJ2-2|TRBV30|few
CAWSEWARTGELFF